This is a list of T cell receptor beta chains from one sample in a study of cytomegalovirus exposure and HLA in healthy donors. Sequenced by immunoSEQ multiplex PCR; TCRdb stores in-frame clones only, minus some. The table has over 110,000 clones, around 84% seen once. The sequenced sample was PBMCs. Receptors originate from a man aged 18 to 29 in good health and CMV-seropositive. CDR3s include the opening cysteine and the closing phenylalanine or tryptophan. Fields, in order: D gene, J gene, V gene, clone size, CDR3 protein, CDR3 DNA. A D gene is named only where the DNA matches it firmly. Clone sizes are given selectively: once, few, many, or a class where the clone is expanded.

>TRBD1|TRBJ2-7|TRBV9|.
CASSDGRDRTYEQYF
TGTGCCAGCAGCGACGGGCGGGACAGGACCTACGAGCAGTACTTC
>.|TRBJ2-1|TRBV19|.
CASAVSSYNEQFF
TGTGCCAGTGCGGTCAGCTCCTACAATGAGCAGTTCTTC
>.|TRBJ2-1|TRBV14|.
CASSQAGDIEQFF
TGTGCCAGCAGCCAAGCTGGGGACATTGAGCAGTTCTTC
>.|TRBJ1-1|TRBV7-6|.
CASSRAGSLNTEAFF
TGTGCCAGCAGCCGAGCGGGCTCTCTGAACACTGAAGCTTTCTTT
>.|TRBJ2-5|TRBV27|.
CASRAGGPPKETQYF
TGTGCCAGCAGGGCCGGGGGACCTCCGAAAGAGACCCAGTACTTC
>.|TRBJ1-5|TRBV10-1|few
CASSDGGEAQPQHF
TGCGCCAGCAGTGATGGAGGGGAAGCTCAGCCCCAGCATTTT
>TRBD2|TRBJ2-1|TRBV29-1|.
CSVPGLGANEQFF
TGCAGCGTTCCGGGACTAGGGGCCAATGAGCAGTTCTTC
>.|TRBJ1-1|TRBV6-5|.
CASRTTALMNTEAFF
TGTGCCAGCAGGACGACAGCACTCATGAACACTGAAGCTTTCTTT
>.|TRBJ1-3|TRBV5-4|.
CANNHRQGSGNTIYF
TGTGCCAACAACCACCGGCAGGGGTCTGGAAACACCATATATTTT
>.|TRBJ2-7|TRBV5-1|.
CASSLASSYEQYF
TGCGCCAGCAGCTTGGCATCATCCTACGAGCAGTACTTC
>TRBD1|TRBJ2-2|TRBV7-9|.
CASSLAPGQGGTGELFF
TGTGCCAGCAGCTTAGCCCCGGGACAGGGGGGCACCGGGGAGCTGTTTTTT
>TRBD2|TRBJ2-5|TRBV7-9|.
CASSPLGGLVETQYF
TGTGCCAGCAGCCCCCTAGGGGGACTAGTTGAGACCCAGTACTTC
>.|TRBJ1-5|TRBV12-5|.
CASGEGVQPQHF
TGTGCTAGTGGTGAGGGGGTCCAGCCCCAGCATTTT
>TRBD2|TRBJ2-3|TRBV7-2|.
CASSLGSASGVDTQYF
TGTGCCAGCAGCTTAGGTTCTGCTAGCGGGGTAGATACGCAGTATTTT
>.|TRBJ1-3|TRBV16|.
CASSHRTGGSGNTIYF
TGTGCCAGCAGCCACAGAACCGGGGGTTCTGGAAACACCATATATTTT
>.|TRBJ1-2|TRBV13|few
CASSLRHMGYTF
TGTGCCAGCAGCTTACGACATATGGGCTACACCTTC
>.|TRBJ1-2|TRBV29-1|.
CSGRQGHYGYTF
TGCAGCGGCAGGCAGGGCCACTATGGCTACACCTTC
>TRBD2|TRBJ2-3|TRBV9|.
CASSVVGGSGGDTQYF
TGTGCCAGCAGCGTAGTGGGCGGGAGCGGTGGAGATACGCAGTATTTT
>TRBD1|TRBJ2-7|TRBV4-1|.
CARKQGARYEQYF
TGCGCCAGAAAACAGGGGGCAAGATACGAGCAGTACTTC
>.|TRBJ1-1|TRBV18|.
CASSPVQSRAFF
TGTGCCAGCTCACCCGTCCAATCGAGAGCTTTCTTT
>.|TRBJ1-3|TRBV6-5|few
CASRSTGPGNTIYF
TGTGCCAGCAGGAGTACAGGTCCCGGAAACACCATATATTTT
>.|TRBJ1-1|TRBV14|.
CASSQEVAGTEAFF
TGTGCCAGCAGCCAAGAGGTGGCGGGCACTGAAGCTTTCTTT
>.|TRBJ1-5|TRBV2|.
CATTAGRANQPQHF
TGTGCCACCACGGCCGGGAGAGCAAATCAGCCCCAGCATTTT
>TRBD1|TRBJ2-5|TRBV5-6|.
CASSTNRGIETQYF
TGTGCCAGCTCGACTAACAGGGGGATAGAGACCCAGTACTTC
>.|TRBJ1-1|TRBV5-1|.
CASSLVLSNTEAFF
TGCGCCAGCAGCTTGGTACTTTCGAACACTGAAGCTTTCTTT
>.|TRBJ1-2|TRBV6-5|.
CASSYSSGSNYGYTF
TGTGCCAGCAGTTACTCATCGGGATCTAACTATGGCTACACCTTC
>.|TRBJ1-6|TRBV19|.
CASSIWASSNSPLHF
TGTGCCAGTAGTATATGGGCCTCTTCTAATTCACCCCTCCACTTT
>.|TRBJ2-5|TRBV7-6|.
CASSSSETQYF
TGTGCCAGCAGCTCGAGTGAGACCCAGTACTTC
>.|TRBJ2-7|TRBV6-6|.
CASSYLDPYEQYF
TGTGCCAGCAGTTACCTAGATCCCTACGAGCAGTACTTC
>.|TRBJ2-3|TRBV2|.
CASKRSSTDTQYF
TGTGCCAGCAAGAGGTCTAGCACAGATACGCAGTATTTT
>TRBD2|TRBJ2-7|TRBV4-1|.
CASSHWASGTYEQYF
TGCGCCAGCAGCCATTGGGCTAGCGGGACCTACGAGCAGTACTTC
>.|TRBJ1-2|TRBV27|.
CASRPTGNYGYTF
TGTGCCAGCAGACCCACAGGAAACTATGGCTACACCTTC
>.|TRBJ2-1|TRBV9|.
CASSLTGNEQFF
TGTGCCAGCAGCTTAACAGGGAATGAGCAGTTCTTC
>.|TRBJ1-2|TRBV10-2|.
CASSENRARSYGYTF
TGCGCCAGCAGTGAGAACAGGGCAAGGAGCTATGGCTACACCTTC
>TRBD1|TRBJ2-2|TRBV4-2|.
CASSREGTGTVGELFF
TGTGCCAGCAGCCGCGAGGGGACAGGGACCGTCGGGGAGCTGTTTTTT
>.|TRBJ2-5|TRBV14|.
CASSQVDLSTQYF
TGTGCCAGCAGCCAAGTCGACTTGTCGACCCAGTACTTC
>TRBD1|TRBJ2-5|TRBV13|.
CASSFGQAQETQYF
TGTGCCAGCAGCTTTGGACAGGCTCAAGAGACCCAGTACTTC
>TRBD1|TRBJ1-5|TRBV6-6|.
CASSLTGTGGYLAQHF
TGTGCCAGCAGTTTAACAGGGACAGGGGGCTACTTGGCCCAGCATTTT
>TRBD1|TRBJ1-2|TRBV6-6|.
CASSRQGLNYGYTF
TGTGCCAGCAGTCGACAGGGGCTAAATTATGGCTACACCTTC
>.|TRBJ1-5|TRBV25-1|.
CASSALDYNQPQHF
TGTGCCAGCAGTGCTCTGGACTACAATCAGCCCCAGCATTTT